One and the same sample provided the 4 T cell receptor beta chains below, sequenced in a study of T cells after yellow fever vaccination. Via MiXCR, TCRdb re-called the 5' RACE reads, giving one row per CDR3 protein. This table holds roughly 320,000 distinct CDR3 sequences, about 10% found once. Sequencing used CD4+ T cells sorted from PBMCs, obtained 45 days after the yellow fever booster vaccination. The origin of the receptors is a man aged 18 to 35 who received the YFV17D yellow fever vaccine.

V gene TRBV6-5 combines with J gene TRBJ2-2; weak D call: TRBD1 (6 bases). V lost 5 bases and J lost 1, with 17 bases in between. The CDR3 loop spans 17 amino acids. Germline CDR1 and CDR2: MNHEY and SVGAGI. The CDR3 protein is CASSHTGLFGNTGELFF. In DNA form, the CDR3 reads TGTGCCAGCAGTCACACAGGGTTATTTGGGAACACCGGGGAGCTGTTTTTT.

The rearrangement uses TRBV5-1 and TRBJ1-1; D is perhaps TRBD1 (6 bases). The germline V gene has CDR1 SGHRS and CDR2 YFSETQ. The CDR3 is 19 residues long. The V gene lost 1 base and the J gene lost 0 bases, with 22 bases spanning the gap. The CDR3 here is CASSLRPGAYSAMNTEAFF. In DNA, the CDR3 is TGCGCCAGCAGCTTGAGGCCGGGGGCGTATTCAGCTATGAACACTGAAGCTTTCTTT. Combining the CDR3 with reference TRBV5-1 and TRBJ1-1 gives the whole variable domain KAGVTQTPRYLIKTRGQQVTLSCSPISGHRSVSWYQQTPGQGLQFLFEYFSETQRNKGNFPGRFSGRQFSNSRSEMNVSTLELGDSALYLCASSLRPGAYSAMNTEAFFGQGTRLTVV.

This clonotype was found many times. The chain employs TRBV9 and TRBJ2-1, with 8 bases identical to TRBD1. The germline V gene has CDR1 SGDLS and CDR2 YYNGEE. The CDR3 has 15 amino acids. V was pared by 0 bases and J by 10 bases, with 9 bases of the junction left unmatched. CDR3: CASSVGPGQGREQFF. The DNA of the CDR3 is TGTGCCAGCAGCGTAGGCCCCGGACAGGGACGGGAGCAGTTCTTC.

This clonotype was seen a handful of times. The V gene is TRBV20-1, the J gene TRBJ2-5; D ambiguous. The CDR3 extends over 10 amino acids. V was trimmed by 6 bases and J by 5 bases, leaving 7 bases between them. Germline assignment: CDR1 DFQATT and CDR2 SNEGSKA (reference sequence). CDR3 loop: CSATDETQYF. DNA of the CDR3: TGCAGTGCCACCGATGAGACCCAGTACTTC.